This TCR beta chain was sequenced during a study of blood T cell repertoires in COVID-19. For the study at large: Some COVID-19 samples were acute and others convalescent; all came from the United States, Italy and Spain. In each case, the material was cDNA or gDNA derived from T cells, B-cell-depleted T cells, or PBMCs.

Study processing details: Reference gene primer amplification in the assay estimated nucleated cell counts. Measured with immunoSEQ multiplex PCR; TCRdb has only the in-frame clones, and not every one. The V and J calls and clone size are taken from that table; D and trimming were inferred from the DNA. The sample consists of a few hundred thousand clones, more than 75% of them appearing once. The CDR3 runs 16 residues. The V gene's germline CDR1 is SGHDN and CDR2 FVKESK. V lost 5 bases and J 1 base, leaving 18 bases between the germline ends. J is TRBJ2-7 and V is TRBV14; D may be TRBD1 (6 bases). Source material: peripheral blood. This sequence originates from a man aged 50-59 years who had recovered from COVID-19. CDR3 nucleotide sequence: TGTGCCAGCAGCGTACGCGGACAGCCAATTTCCTACGAGCAGTACTTC. Encoded protein: CASSVRGQPISYEQYF. The variable domain in full, completed from reference TRBV14 and TRBJ2-7, reads EAGVTQFPSHSVIEKGQTVTLRCDPISGHDNLYWYRRVMGKEIKFLLHFVKESKQDESGMPNNRFLAERTGGTYSTLKVQPAELEDSGVYFCASSVRGQPISYEQYFGPGTRLTVT.